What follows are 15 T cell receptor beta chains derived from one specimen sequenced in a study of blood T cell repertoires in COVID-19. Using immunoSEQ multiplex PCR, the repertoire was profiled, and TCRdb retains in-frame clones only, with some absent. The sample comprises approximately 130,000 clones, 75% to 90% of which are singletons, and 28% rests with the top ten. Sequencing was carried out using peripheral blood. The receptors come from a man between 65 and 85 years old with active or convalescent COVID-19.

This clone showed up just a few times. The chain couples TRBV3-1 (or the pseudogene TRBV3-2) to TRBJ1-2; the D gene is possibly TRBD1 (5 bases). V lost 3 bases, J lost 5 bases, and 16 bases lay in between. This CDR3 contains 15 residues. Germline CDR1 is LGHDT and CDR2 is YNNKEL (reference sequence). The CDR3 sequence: CASSQGLAGYYGYTF. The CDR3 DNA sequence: TGTGCCAGCAGCCAGGGGCTGGCGGGATATTATGGCTACACCTTC.

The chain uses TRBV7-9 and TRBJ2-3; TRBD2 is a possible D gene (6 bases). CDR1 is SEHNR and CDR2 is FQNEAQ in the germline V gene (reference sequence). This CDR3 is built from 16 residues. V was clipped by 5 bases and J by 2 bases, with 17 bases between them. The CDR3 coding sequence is TGTGCCAGCAGCCTCGGGAGAGAGGTACCCACAGATACGCAGTATTTT. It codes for CASSLGREVPTDTQYF.

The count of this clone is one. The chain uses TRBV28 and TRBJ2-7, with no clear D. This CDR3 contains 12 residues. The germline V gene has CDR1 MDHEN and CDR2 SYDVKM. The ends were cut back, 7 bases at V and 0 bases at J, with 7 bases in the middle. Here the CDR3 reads CASTTVSYEQYF. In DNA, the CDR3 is TGTGCCAGCACTACAGTCTCCTACGAGCAGTACTTC.

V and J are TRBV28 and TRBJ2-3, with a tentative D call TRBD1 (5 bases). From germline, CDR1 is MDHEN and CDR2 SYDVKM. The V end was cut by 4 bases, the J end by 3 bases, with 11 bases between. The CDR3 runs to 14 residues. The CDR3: CASSSVQDTDTQYF. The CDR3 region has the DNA TGTGCCAGCAGTTCAGTACAGGATACAGATACGCAGTATTTT.

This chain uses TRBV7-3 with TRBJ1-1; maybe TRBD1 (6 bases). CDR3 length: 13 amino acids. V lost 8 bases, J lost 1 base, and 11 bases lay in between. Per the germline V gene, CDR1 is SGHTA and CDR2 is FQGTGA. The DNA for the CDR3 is TGTGCCAGCTCTGGACAGCGGAACACTGAAGCTTTCTTT. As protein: CASSGQRNTEAFF.

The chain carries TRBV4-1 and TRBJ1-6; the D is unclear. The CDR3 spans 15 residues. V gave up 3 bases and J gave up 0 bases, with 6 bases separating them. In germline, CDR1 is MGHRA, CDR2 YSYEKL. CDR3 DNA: TGCGCCAGCAGCCAGCAGAACTCCTATAATTCACCCCTCCACTTT. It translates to CASSQQNSYNSPLHF.

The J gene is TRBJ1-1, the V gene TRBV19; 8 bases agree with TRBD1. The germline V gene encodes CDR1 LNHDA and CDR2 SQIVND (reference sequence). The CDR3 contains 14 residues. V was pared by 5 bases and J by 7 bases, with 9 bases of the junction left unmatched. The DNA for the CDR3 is TGTGCCAGTAGTGCTACAGGGGGGGAAAATGAAGCTTTCTTT. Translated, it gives CASSATGGENEAFF.

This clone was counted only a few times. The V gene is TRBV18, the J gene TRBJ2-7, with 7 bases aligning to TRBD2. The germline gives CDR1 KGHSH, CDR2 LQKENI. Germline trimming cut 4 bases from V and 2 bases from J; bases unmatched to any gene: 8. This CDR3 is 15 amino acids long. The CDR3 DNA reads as TGTGCCAGCTCACTCTGGACTAGTGGCACCTACGAGCAGTACTTC. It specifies CASSLWTSGTYEQYF.

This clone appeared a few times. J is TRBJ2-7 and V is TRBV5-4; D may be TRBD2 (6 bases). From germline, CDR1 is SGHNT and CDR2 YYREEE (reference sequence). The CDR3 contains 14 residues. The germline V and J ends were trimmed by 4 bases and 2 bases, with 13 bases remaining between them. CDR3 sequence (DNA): TGTGCCAGCAGCATAATAGCGGAGCCCTACGAGCAGTACTTC. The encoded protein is CASSIIAEPYEQYF.

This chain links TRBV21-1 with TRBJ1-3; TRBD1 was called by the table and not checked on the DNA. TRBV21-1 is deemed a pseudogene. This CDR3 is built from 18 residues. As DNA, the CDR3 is TGTGCCAGCAAGATGGGGCAGCATAAGGGGTCCTCTGGAAACACCATATATTTT. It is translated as CASKMGQHKGSSGNTIYF.

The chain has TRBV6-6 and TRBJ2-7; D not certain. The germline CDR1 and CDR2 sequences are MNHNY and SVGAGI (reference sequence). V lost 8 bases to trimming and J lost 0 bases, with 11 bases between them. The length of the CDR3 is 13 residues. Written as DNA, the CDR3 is TGTGCCAGCTCCAGGCCCAGCTCCTACGAGCAGTACTTC. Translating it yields CASSRPSSYEQYF.

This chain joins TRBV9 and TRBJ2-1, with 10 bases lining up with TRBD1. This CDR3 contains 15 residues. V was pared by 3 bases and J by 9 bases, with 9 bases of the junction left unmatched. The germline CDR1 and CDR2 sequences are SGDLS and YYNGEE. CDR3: CASSEGDRGGGEQFF. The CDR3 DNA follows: TGTGCCAGCAGCGAGGGGGACAGGGGAGGTGGTGAGCAGTTCTTC.

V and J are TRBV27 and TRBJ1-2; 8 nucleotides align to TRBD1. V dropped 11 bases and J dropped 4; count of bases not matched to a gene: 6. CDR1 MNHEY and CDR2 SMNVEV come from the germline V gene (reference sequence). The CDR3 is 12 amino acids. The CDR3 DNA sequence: TGTGCCGCCGGACAGGGATTCTATGGCTACACCTTC. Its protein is CAAGQGFYGYTF.

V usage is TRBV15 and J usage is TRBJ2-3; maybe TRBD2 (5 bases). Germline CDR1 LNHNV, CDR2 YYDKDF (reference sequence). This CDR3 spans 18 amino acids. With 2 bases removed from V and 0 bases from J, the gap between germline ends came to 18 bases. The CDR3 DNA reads TGTGCCACCAGCAGAACAACCGGGAAACAGACTAGCACAGATACGCAGTATTTT. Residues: CATSRTTGKQTSTDTQYF. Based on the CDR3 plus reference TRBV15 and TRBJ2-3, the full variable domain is DAMVIQNPRYQVTQFGKPVTLSCSQTLNHNVMYWYQQKSSQAPKLLFHYYDKDFNNEADTPDNFQSRRPNTSFCFLDIRSPGLGDTAMYLCATSRTTGKQTSTDTQYFGPGTRLTVL.

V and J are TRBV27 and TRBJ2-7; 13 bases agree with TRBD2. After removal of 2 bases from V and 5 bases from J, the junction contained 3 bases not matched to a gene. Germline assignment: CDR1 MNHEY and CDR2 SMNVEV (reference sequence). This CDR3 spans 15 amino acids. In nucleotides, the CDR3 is TGTGCCAGCAGTTTAACTAGCGGGAGGGCCCACGAGCAGTACTTC. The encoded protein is CASSLTSGRAHEQYF.